This entry concerns a single T cell receptor beta chain. The J segment lost 2 bases and the V segment lost 1 base, leaving 8 bases of the junction unmatched. The CDR3 covers 16 residues. Looked up from germline, CDR1 is MGHRA and CDR2 is YSYEKL. The data originate from a study of T cell changes during pregnancy in multiple sclerosis. Assay: immunoSEQ multiplex PCR; the TCRdb copy retains only in-frame clones and omits some. The sample holds about 60,000 clones, 80% to 95% seen once. The specimen comprised peripheral blood, sampled in the first trimester of pregnancy. The clonotype was recovered from a female donor with multiple sclerosis, enrolled in a pregnancy study. The gene calls are TRBV4-1 and TRBJ2-7; 7 nucleotides agree with TRBD1. The CDR3 nucleotides read TGCGCCAGCAGCCAAGTCGGGACAGCAGAGACCTACGAGCAGTACTTC. Amino acid sequence: CASSQVGTAETYEQYF.